This TCR beta chain originates from a study of blood T cell repertoires in COVID-19. On the study more broadly: T cells, B-cell-depleted T cells, or PBMCs supplied cDNA or gDNA.

Clones were sequenced by immunoSEQ multiplex PCR, and TCRdb holds only the in-frame ones, with some missing. Here the sample spans about 370,000 clones, roughly nine tenths being singletons. What the recovered Cohort 3 donors had was two negative PCRs, clearance, or symptom resolution. Trimming took 4 bases from V and 2 from J; bases not matched to a gene: 2. Germline assignment: CDR1 SGHDN and CDR2 FVKESK. CDR3 length: 16 amino acids. The chain is built from TRBV14 and TRBJ2-3; TRBD2 matches 14 bases. Sequencing input: PBMCs or T cells enriched from blood (not recorded which). This TCR was recovered from a man between 18 and 35 years old who had recovered from COVID-19. CDR3 region: CASSRLAGGYTDTQYF. The CDR3 DNA reads as TGTGCCAGCAGCCGACTAGCGGGGGGGTACACAGATACGCAGTATTTT.